The 29 T cell receptor beta chains in this list originate from one sample, sequenced in a study of CD8 T cells in ankylosing spondylitis. From the 5' RACE reads, TCRdb called clonotypes with MiXCR, one entry per CDR3 protein. The sample carries approximately 31,000 distinct CDR3 sequences, around 30% recorded once. The sequencing sample was made of synovial fluid, either unsorted or a sorted T cell fraction (not recorded which). The receptors shown here come from a male donor with ankylosing spondylitis.

The chain's CDR3 is CASSYGGSLGNQPQHF. CDR3 in DNA: TGCGCCAGCAGCTATGGGGGTAGTTTGGGCAATCAGCCCCAGCATTTT. The chain links TRBV5-1 to TRBJ1-5; D possibly corresponds to TRBD1 (5 bases). The CDR3 loop spans 16 amino acids. V lost 3 bases, J lost 2 bases, and 15 bases lay in between. Germline-derived CDR1 and CDR2 are SGHRS and YFSETQ.

This clonotype has a count of ten or more. The gene calls are TRBV29-1 and TRBJ2-5; 8 bases map to TRBD1. The CDR3 totals 14 residues. Germline V gene sequence: CDR1 SQVTM, CDR2 ANQGSEA. The V gene end was trimmed by 4 bases and the J gene end by 4 bases; junction bases not matched to a gene: 8. CDR3 protein: CSVVTLGQVETQYF. As DNA, the CDR3 is TGCAGCGTTGTCACGTTGGGACAGGTAGAGACCCAGTACTTC.

The chain joins TRBV12-3 or TRBV12-4 to TRBJ2-2, with TRBD2 matching 11 bases. Germline trimming cut 6 bases from V and 7 bases from J; bases unmatched to any gene: 10. This CDR3 spans 16 amino acids. This CDR3 is CASSPGLAGLLGELFF. The CDR3, as DNA: TGTGCCAGCAGCCCTGGACTAGCGGGCCTACTCGGGGAGCTGTTTTTT.

Points on this clonotype: With a much larger clone just one base away, this may be a read error. The conserved closing phenylalanine or tryptophan is absent in this CDR3, likely reflecting a read error. V and J are TRBV29-1 and TRBJ1-1; D unclear. The germline V gene encodes CDR1 SQVTM and CDR2 ANQGSEA. Deletions cut 3 bases from V and 6 bases from J, with 14 bases between. The CDR3 runs to 13 residues. CDR3 sequence: CSVDGPNPAEAFL. The CDR3 region has the DNA TGCAGCGTTGACGGGCCCAACCCCGCTGAAGCTTTCCTT.

This clonotype has more than one count but fewer than ten. The genes are TRBV20-1 and TRBJ2-1; the D gene could be TRBD1 or TRBD2 (5 bases each). The CDR3 has 14 residues. Per the germline V gene, CDR1 is DFQATT and CDR2 is SNEGSKA (reference sequence). V dropped 0 bases and J dropped 9 bases, with 15 bases sitting between them. This CDR3 is CSARDPGAYGEQFF. The CDR3 bases are TGCAGTGCTAGAGATCCCGGGGCTTACGGTGAGCAGTTCTTC.

This clonotype came up a few times. The chain uses TRBV2 and TRBJ2-1; D perhaps matches TRBD2 (6 bases). The germline gives CDR1 SNHLY, CDR2 FYNNEI. Trimming stripped 4 bases from V and 12 bases from J, with 22 bases between. CDR3 length equals 15 residues. The CDR3, as DNA: TGTGCCAGCAGTGGGGACTTAACCCCCGCTCAGGGGCAGTTCTTC. Its protein product is CASSGDLTPAQGQFF.

The V and J genes are TRBV5-6 and TRBJ1-5, with a possible D match to TRBD1 (5 bases). Trimming took off 7 bases at V and 4 bases at J, with 9 bases between the two ends. Germline CDR1 reads SGHDT; CDR2 reads YYEEEE. The CDR3 extends over 12 amino acids. This CDR3 reads CASSWGNQPQHF. The CDR3 DNA is TGTGCCAGCTCTTGGGGGAATCAGCCCCAGCATTTT.

This clonotype has just a few counts. The chain combines TRBV11-2 with TRBJ1-5, with unresolved D. This CDR3 is 16 amino acids long. CDR1 is SGHAT, CDR2 FQNNGV, per germline. V lost 0 bases to trimming and J lost 1 base, with 10 bases between them. In DNA form, the CDR3 reads TGTGCCAGCAGCTTAGATGCCCCAAGGAGCAATCAGCCCCAGCATTTT. The encoded protein is CASSLDAPRSNQPQHF.

A few counts support this clonotype. The chain carries TRBV20-1 and TRBJ2-2; 8 positions agree with TRBD2. The J segment lost 7 bases and the V segment lost 5 bases, leaving 15 bases of the junction unmatched. The V gene's germline CDR1 is DFQATT and CDR2 SNEGSKA (reference sequence). The length of the CDR3 is 16 residues. The CDR3: CSAGRERENHNGELFF. The CDR3 nucleotides read TGCAGTGCTGGGCGCGAGCGGGAGAATCACAACGGGGAGCTGTTTTTT.

The V and J genes are TRBV3-1 and TRBJ1-2, with no clear D. The V gene lost 4 bases and the J gene lost 4 bases, with 10 bases spanning the gap. CDR3 size: 13 residues. Germline loops: CDR1 LGHDT, CDR2 YNNKEL (reference sequence). CDR3 DNA: TGTGCCAGCAGCCTCCGAGGCCCCTATGGCTACACCTTC. This translates into CASSLRGPYGYTF.

The V and J genes are TRBV2 and TRBJ2-5; D gene uncertain. The germline gives CDR1 SNHLY, CDR2 FYNNEI. This CDR3 is built from 13 residues. Trimming shortened V by 7 bases and J by 0 bases, and 9 bases separated the two germline ends. CDR3 protein: CASTPRDQETQYF. DNA of the CDR3: TGTGCCAGCACTCCTAGGGACCAAGAGACCCAGTACTTC.

The rearrangement joins TRBV5-4 to TRBJ2-2, with 11 bases lining up with TRBD2. The germline V gene has CDR1 SGHNT and CDR2 YYREEE (reference sequence). Trimming at V came to 5 bases and at J to 1 base, leaving 4 bases not matched to a gene. The CDR3 loop spans 16 amino acids. This CDR3 reads CASSNSGRENTGELFF. The CDR3 DNA is TGTGCCAGCAGTAATAGCGGGAGGGAGAACACCGGGGAGCTGTTTTTT.

V and J are TRBV20-1 and TRBJ2-1; 8 positions agree with TRBD2. Germline CDR1 reads DFQATT; CDR2 reads SNEGSKA (reference sequence). The CDR3 loop spans 16 amino acids. Trimming cost V 0 bases and J 4 bases; bases outside gene matches: 8. The CDR3: CSARDTSGSTYNEQFF. Here the CDR3 DNA reads TGCAGTGCTAGAGACACCAGCGGGAGTACTTACAATGAGCAGTTCTTC.

The V gene is TRBV5-6, the J gene TRBJ1-1; perhaps TRBD1 as D (6 bases). Trimming left V 4 bases short and J 4 bases short, with 17 bases between. Germline assignment: CDR1 SGHDT and CDR2 YYEEEE. This CDR3 is 15 amino acids long. The CDR3 DNA follows: TGTGCCAGCAGCGGCATCAGGGGCCTGGGCACTGAAGCTTTCTTT. Translating gives CASSGIRGLGTEAFF.

This clonotype was detected many times. The chain joins TRBV13 to TRBJ2-7; TRBD1 or TRBD2 may be the D gene (6 bases each). V was clipped by 1 base and J by 2 bases, with 12 bases between them. The CDR3 totals 15 residues. Germline-derived CDR1 and CDR2 are PRHDT and FYEKMQ (reference sequence). The CDR3 DNA sequence: TGTGCCAGCAGCTTAGAGGGGGGAGGAACCTACGAGCAGTACTTC. It is translated as CASSLEGGGTYEQYF.

This chain connects TRBV7-9 to TRBJ2-2; 10 bases align to TRBD2. The germline CDR1 and CDR2 sequences are SEHNR and FQNEAQ (reference sequence). Trimming removed 5 bases from V and 3 bases from J; junction bases left unmatched: 6. This CDR3 is built from 16 residues. The CDR3 region is CASSPMSGRDTGELFF. CDR3 in DNA: TGTGCCAGCAGCCCAATGAGCGGGAGGGACACCGGGGAGCTGTTTTTT. Combining the CDR3 with reference TRBV7-9 and TRBJ2-2 gives the whole variable domain DTGVSQNPRHKITKRGQNVTFRCDPISEHNRLYWYRQTLGQGPEFLTYFQNEAQLEKSRLLSDRFSAERPKGSFSTLEIQRTEQGDSAMYLCASSPMSGRDTGELFFGEGSRLTVL.

For this clonotype: The junction departs from the called germline gene at one end, perhaps through a read error. The chain couples TRBV4-2 to TRBJ2-1; 11 bases fit TRBD2. The CDR3 totals 19 residues. CDR1 and CDR2 (germline): LGHNA, YNFKEQ. CDR3: CASRPTLGLAASSYNEQFF. In DNA, the CDR3 is TGTGCCAGCAGGCCCACCCTGGGACTAGCGGCCAGCTCCTACAACGAGCAGTTCTTC.

With regard to this clonotype: This may stem from a read error, because a much larger clone lies one nucleotide away. CDR3 sequence (DNA): TGTGCCAGCAGCTTCGGTTCTAACTCCTACGAGCAGTGCGTC. Amino acid sequence: CASSFGSNSYEQCV. The gene calls are TRBV5-6 and TRBJ2-7; D is unclear. CDR1 and CDR2 (germline): SGHDT, YYEEEE. The CDR3 runs 14 residues.

This clonotype was seen more than once but under ten times. V and J are TRBV19 and TRBJ2-1; tentatively, D is TRBD1 or TRBD2 (6 bases each). CDR1 and CDR2 from the germline V gene are LNHDA and SQIVND (reference sequence). The V gene lost 6 bases and the J gene lost 4 bases, with 16 bases spanning the gap. The length of the CDR3 is 15 residues. CDR3 coding DNA: TGTGCCAGTAGCGTCGCAGGGGAGGCTTACAATGAGCAGTTCTTC. Translating gives CASSVAGEAYNEQFF.

The chain is built from TRBV10-2 and TRBJ1-4; D gene ambiguous. This CDR3 comprises 12 residues. Germline V gives CDR1 WSHSY, CDR2 SAAADI. Trimming stripped 5 bases from V and 7 bases from J, with 8 bases between. In nucleotides, the CDR3 is TGCGCCAGCAGTCAACAGATTGAAAAACTGTTTTTT. It codes for CASSQQIEKLFF.

This clonotype showed up just a few times. The chain has TRBV11-1 and TRBJ2-5; TRBD2 matches at 10 bases. Per the germline V gene, CDR1 is SGHAT and CDR2 is FQDESV (reference sequence). This CDR3 has 19 amino acids. J was trimmed by 5 bases and V by 1 base; bases with no gene match: 16. The CDR3 DNA follows: TGTGCCAGCAGCTTAGGCCTGTTCCGGAGGACTAGCGGTTGGGAGACCCAGTACTTC. It is translated as CASSLGLFRRTSGWETQYF. Full variable domain (rest looked up from reference TRBV11-1 and TRBJ2-5): EAEVAQSPRYKITEKSQAVAFWCDPISGHATLYWYRQILGQGPELLVQFQDESVVDDSQLPKDRFSAERLKGVDSTLKIQPAELGDSAMYLCASSLGLFRRTSGWETQYFGPGTRLLVL.

The chain employs TRBV4-1 and TRBJ2-1, with 11 bases identical to TRBD2. This CDR3 region has 16 residues. Germline CDR1 and CDR2: MGHRA and YSYEKL. The V and J ends lost 3 bases and 4 bases, in that order; junction bases with no gene match: 5. CDR3: CASSHLAGGPYNEQFF. In nucleotides, the CDR3 is TGCGCCAGCAGCCATCTAGCGGGAGGACCATACAATGAGCAGTTCTTC.

This clonotype was detected ten times or more. V is TRBV2 and J is TRBJ2-1; TRBD2 matches 11 bases. Germline V CDR1 and CDR2: SNHLY, FYNNEI. V gave up 6 bases and J gave up 3 bases; unmatched junction bases: 4. The CDR3 is 15 amino acids. CDR3 region: CASRLTSGSYNEQFF. CDR3 sequence (DNA): TGTGCCAGCAGGCTCACTAGCGGGAGCTACAATGAGCAGTTCTTC.

The chain couples TRBV11-2 to TRBJ2-7; 11 nucleotides match TRBD2. This CDR3 is built from 17 residues. CDR1 and CDR2 (germline): SGHAT, FQNNGV. The V and J ends lost 2 bases and 2 bases, in that order; junction bases with no gene match: 8. The CDR3 region has the DNA TGTGCCAGCAGCTTACCGGGACTAGCGGAGAAAACCTACGAGCAGTACTTC. This encodes CASSLPGLAEKTYEQYF.

V gene TRBV4-1 combines with J gene TRBJ1-2; TRBD1 aligns across 9 bases. Germline assignment: CDR1 MGHRA and CDR2 YSYEKL. Germline trimming cut 3 bases from V and 4 bases from J; bases unmatched to any gene: 6. The CDR3 covers 15 residues. The CDR3 reads CASSQGQGQSYGYTF. The DNA of the CDR3 is TGCGCCAGCAGCCAGGGACAGGGCCAAAGCTATGGCTACACCTTC.

The chain combines TRBV29-1 with TRBJ1-2, with D uncertain. V was cut by 5 bases and J by 5 bases, with 9 bases left in between. Germline CDR1 SQVTM, CDR2 ANQGSEA. This CDR3 comprises 11 residues. The chain's CDR3 is CSVNAGYGYTF. Written as DNA, the CDR3 is TGCAGCGTTAATGCTGGTTATGGCTACACCTTC.

A few counts support this clonotype. V is TRBV24-1 and J is TRBJ2-3, with 15 bases lining up with TRBD2. The CDR3 has 18 amino acids. Germline-derived CDR1 and CDR2 are KGHDR and SFDVKD. V shed 7 bases and J 2 bases; nucleotides not matched to a gene: 9. The CDR3 DNA is TGTGCCACCAGCCGACACGGGACTAGCGGGAGGACCACAGATACGCAGTATTTT. It is translated as CATSRHGTSGRTTDTQYF.

This clonotype was seen only a few times. The CDR3 DNA sequence: TGTGCCAGCAGCTTATCCGGGGGTGATTCACCCCTCCACTTT. Amino acid sequence: CASSLSGGDSPLHF. The chain carries TRBV7-9 and TRBJ1-6, with D possibly being TRBD1 (5 bases). This CDR3 comprises 14 residues. V was pared by 2 bases and J by 8 bases, with 10 bases between. Germline V gene sequence: CDR1 SEHNR, CDR2 FQNEAQ (reference sequence). The full variable domain, in which reference TRBV7-9 and TRBJ1-6 provide the parts outside the CDR3, is DTGVSQNPRHKITKRGQNVTFRCDPISEHNRLYWYRQTLGQGPEFLTYFQNEAQLEKSRLLSDRFSAERPKGSFSTLEIQRTEQGDSAMYLCASSLSGGDSPLHFGNGTRLTVT.

This clonotype was seen more than once but under ten times. CDR3 region: CASSDPGQGNEKLFF. Written as DNA, the CDR3 is TGTGCCAGCAGCGACCCGGGACAGGGCAATGAAAAACTGTTTTTT. This sequence joins TRBV7-6 and TRBJ1-4; 9 bases line up with TRBD1. Germline trimming cut 5 bases from V and 5 bases from J; bases unmatched to any gene: 6. The CDR3 extends over 15 amino acids. Germline loops: CDR1 SGHVS, CDR2 FNYEAQ.